This T cell receptor (beta chain) was sequenced for a study of T cell responses to AZD1222 COVID-19 vaccine. Study results and caveats: CD4 TCRs associated with vaccination spanned spike, dominating at 160-218 and 743-854. Just a handful of AZD1222 recipients were seropositive at baseline.

The repertoire was sequenced with immunoSEQ multiplex PCR; TCRdb's copy has only in-frame clones and lacks some. The data show 150,000 or so clones, around nine tenths seen once. About this clone itself: The target antigen is unknown.

Germline V gives CDR1 SGHRS, CDR2 YFSETQ. V gave up 0 bases and J gave up 1 base, with 10 bases separating them. The CDR3 consists of 15 residues. The V and J genes are TRBV5-1 and TRBJ1-1, with unresolved D. The clonotype was recovered from an adult in good health. Sequencing used peripheral blood, obtained on day 0 of AZD1222 vaccination. CDR3 amino acids: CASSLVGSENTEAFF. CDR3 DNA sequence: TGCGCCAGCAGCTTGGTGGGCAGCGAGAACACTGAAGCTTTCTTT.